This TCR beta chain was profiled in a study of CXCR3-negative and CXCR3-positive naive CD8 T cells. Findings of the study overall: TRB CDR3s of CXCR3-positive naive cells were more hydrophobic than those of CXCR3-negative naive cells. Memory, not naive, CXCR3-negative and CXCR3-positive cells differed in TRBV-TRBJ usage.

Germline loops: CDR1 WNHNN, CDR2 SYGVQD (reference sequence). The CDR3 runs to 16 residues. With respect to this clonotype: Its antigen is unknown.

Libraries of TRB cDNA were made by 5' RACE and carried UMIs. TCRdb reworked the 5' RACE reads into one entry per CDR3 protein, no DNA. The listing contains around 88,000 distinct CDR3 sequences. J is TRBJ2-3 and V is TRBV10-1; there is no DNA to check the TCRdb D call of TRBD1. The origin of this receptor is a human donor in good health. Some clones in this sample may be carry-over from other donors' samples. Sequenced sample: naive CXCR3+ CD8+ T cells from blood. Noted subset: CD45RO-CCR7+CD27+CD95- naive CD8+ T cells expressing CXCR3 (TNR3+). The CDR3 loop is CASSDDSSPSTDTQYF.